This TCR beta chain appears in the sequencing data of a study of blood T cell repertoires in COVID-19. The overall study: Acute-phase and convalescent COVID-19 samples originated in the United States, Italy and Spain. Nucleic acid was either cDNA or gDNA, and it came from T cells, B-cell-depleted T cells, or PBMCs.

The assay was immunoSEQ multiplex PCR, and TCRdb's table has in-frame clones only and misses some. The sample gives tens of thousands of clones, 88% of which show up once; roughly 40% is in the top ten. Germline V lookup: CDR1 SGHAT, CDR2 FQNNGV. The germline V and J ends were trimmed by 4 bases and 2 bases, with 6 bases remaining between them. This CDR3 region has 13 residues. The chain uses TRBV11-2 and TRBJ1-3, with unresolved D. Sample: peripheral blood. This sequence originates from an older woman with COVID-19, enrolled during active disease. Here the CDR3 reads CASSSSPGNTIYF. CDR3 nucleotide sequence: TGTGCCAGCAGCTCAAGCCCTGGAAACACCATATATTTT.